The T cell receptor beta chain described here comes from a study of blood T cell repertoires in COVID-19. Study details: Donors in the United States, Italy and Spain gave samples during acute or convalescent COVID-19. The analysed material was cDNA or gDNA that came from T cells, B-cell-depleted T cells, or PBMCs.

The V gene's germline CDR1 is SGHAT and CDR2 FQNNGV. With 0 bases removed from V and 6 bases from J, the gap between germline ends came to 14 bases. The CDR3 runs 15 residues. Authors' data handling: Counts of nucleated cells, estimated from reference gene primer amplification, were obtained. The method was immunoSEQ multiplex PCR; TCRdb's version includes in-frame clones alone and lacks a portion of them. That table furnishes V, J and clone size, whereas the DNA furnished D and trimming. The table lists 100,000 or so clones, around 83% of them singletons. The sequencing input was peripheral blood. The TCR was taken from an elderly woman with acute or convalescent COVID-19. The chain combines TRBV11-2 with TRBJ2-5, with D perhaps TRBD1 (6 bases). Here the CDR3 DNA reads TGTGCCAGCAGCTTAGACTACGGCCAGGGGAAGACCCAGTACTTC. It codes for CASSLDYGQGKTQYF.